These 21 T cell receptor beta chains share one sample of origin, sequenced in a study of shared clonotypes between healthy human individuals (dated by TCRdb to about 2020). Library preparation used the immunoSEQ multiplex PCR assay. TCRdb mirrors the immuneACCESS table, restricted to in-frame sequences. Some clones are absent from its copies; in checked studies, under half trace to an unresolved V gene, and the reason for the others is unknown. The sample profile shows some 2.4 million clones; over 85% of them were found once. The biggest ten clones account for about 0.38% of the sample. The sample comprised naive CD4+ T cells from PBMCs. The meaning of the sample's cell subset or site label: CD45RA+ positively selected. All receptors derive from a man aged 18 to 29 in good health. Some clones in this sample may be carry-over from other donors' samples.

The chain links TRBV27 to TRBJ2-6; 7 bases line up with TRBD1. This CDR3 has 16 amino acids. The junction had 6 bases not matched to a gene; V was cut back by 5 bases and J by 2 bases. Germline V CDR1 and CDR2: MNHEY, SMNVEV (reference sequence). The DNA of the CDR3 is TGTGCCAGCAGTAAGCGAGACAGGGCTGGGGCCAACGTCCTGACTTTC. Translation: CASSKRDRAGANVLTF.

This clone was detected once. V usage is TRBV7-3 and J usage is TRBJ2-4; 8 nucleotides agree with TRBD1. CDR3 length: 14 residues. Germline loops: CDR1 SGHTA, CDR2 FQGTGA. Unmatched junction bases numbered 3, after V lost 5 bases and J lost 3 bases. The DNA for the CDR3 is TGTGCCAGCAGCCCCGGGACAGGCAAAAACATTCAGTACTTC. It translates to CASSPGTGKNIQYF.

The CDR3 reads CASSLPGVVQPQHF. For the CDR3, the DNA is TGTGCCAGCAGCTTGCCAGGTGTTGTTCAGCCCCAGCATTTT. The chain uses TRBV7-8 and TRBJ1-5, with D unresolved. The ends were cut back, 3 bases at V and 6 bases at J, with 12 bases in the middle. Germline CDR1 SGHVS, CDR2 FQNEAQ. The CDR3 runs 14 residues.

The CDR3 is CASSPGLAGGTDTQYF. The CDR3 DNA sequence: TGTGCCAGCAGCCCGGGACTAGCGGGTGGCACAGATACGCAGTATTTT. This rearrangement joins TRBV11-2 to TRBJ2-3; 12 bases are a match to TRBD2. CDR1 and CDR2 from the germline V gene are SGHAT and FQNNGV. J was trimmed by 1 base and V by 5 bases; bases with no gene match: 4. The CDR3 loop spans 16 amino acids.

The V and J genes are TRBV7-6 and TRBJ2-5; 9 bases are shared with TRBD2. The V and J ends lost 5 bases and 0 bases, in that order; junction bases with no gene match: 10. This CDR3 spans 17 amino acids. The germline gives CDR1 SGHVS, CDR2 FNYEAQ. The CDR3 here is CASSISTPSGNQETQYF. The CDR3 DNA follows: TGTGCCAGCAGCATCAGCACTCCTAGCGGGAACCAAGAGACCCAGTACTTC.

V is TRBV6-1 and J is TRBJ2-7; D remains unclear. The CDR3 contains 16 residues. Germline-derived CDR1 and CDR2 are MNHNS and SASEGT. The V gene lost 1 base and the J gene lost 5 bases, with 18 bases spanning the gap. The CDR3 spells CASSEVWAVRRDEQYF. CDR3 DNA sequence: TGTGCCAGCAGTGAAGTTTGGGCGGTCCGACGGGACGAGCAGTACTTC.

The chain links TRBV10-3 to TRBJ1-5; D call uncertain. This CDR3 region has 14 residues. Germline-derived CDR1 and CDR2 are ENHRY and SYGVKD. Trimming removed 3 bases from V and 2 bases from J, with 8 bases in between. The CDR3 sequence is CAISEGLGNQPQHF. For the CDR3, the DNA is TGTGCCATCAGTGAAGGGTTGGGCAATCAGCCCCAGCATTTT.

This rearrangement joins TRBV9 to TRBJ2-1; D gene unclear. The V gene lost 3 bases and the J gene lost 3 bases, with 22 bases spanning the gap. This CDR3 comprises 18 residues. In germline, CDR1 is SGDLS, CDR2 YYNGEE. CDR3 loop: CASSATRLAGGVYNEQFF. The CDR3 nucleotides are TGTGCCAGCAGCGCCACTCGTTTGGCCGGTGGGGTCTACAATGAGCAGTTCTTC.

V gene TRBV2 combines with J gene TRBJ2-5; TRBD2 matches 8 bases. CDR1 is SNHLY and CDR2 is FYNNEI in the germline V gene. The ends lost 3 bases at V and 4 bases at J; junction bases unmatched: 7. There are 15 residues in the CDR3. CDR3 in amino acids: CASSEDAGGAETQYF. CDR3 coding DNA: TGTGCCAGCAGTGAGGATGCGGGAGGCGCAGAGACCCAGTACTTC.

Written as DNA, the CDR3 is TGTGCCAGCACTCCCGGGTCGAGGGGCGGCTACGAGCAGTACTTC. Its translation: CASTPGSRGGYEQYF. The V call is TRBV28, the J call TRBJ2-7; D may be TRBD1 or TRBD2 (5 bases each). Deletions cut 7 bases from V and 3 bases from J, with 19 bases between. The CDR3 sequence is 15 residues long. The V gene's germline CDR1 is MDHEN and CDR2 SYDVKM.

CDR3 region: CASRRTGISGYTF. The DNA for the CDR3 is TGTGCCAGCAGGAGGACAGGGATTTCGGGCTACACCTTC. The V gene is TRBV6-5, the J gene TRBJ1-2, with 8 nucleotides matching TRBD1. CDR1 and CDR2 (germline): MNHEY, SVGAGI. After removal of 6 bases from V and 8 bases from J, the junction contained 8 bases not matched to a gene. This CDR3 comprises 13 residues.

The DNA of the CDR3 is TGTGCCAGCAGTTTGTTGCGATACAGGGATGGGACAGATACGCAGTATTTT. Its translation is CASSLLRYRDGTDTQYF. The V call is TRBV28, the J call TRBJ2-3; maybe TRBD1 (6 bases). Trimming removed 3 bases from V and 3 bases from J, with 19 bases in between. Germline assignment: CDR1 MDHEN and CDR2 SYDVKM. This CDR3 spans 17 amino acids.

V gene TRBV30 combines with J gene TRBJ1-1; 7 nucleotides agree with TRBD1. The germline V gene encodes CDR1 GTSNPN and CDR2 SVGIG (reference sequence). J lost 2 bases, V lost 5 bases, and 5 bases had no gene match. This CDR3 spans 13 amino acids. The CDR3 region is CAWLGQLNTEAFF. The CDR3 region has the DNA TGTGCCTGGCTGGGACAGCTAAACACTGAAGCTTTCTTT.

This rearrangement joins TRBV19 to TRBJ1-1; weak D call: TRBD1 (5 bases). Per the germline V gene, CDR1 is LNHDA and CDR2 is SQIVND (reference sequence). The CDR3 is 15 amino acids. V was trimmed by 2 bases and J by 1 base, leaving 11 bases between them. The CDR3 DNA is TGTGCCAGTAGTATAAATCCAGGGTCGAACACTGAAGCTTTCTTT. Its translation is CASSINPGSNTEAFF.

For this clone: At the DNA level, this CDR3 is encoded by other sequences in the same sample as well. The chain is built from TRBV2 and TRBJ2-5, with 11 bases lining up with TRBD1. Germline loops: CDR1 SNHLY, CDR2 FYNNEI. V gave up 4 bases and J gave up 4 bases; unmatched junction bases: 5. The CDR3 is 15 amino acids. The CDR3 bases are TGTGCCAGCAGTGGACCGGGACAGGGGGTAGAGACCCAGTACTTC. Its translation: CASSGPGQGVETQYF.

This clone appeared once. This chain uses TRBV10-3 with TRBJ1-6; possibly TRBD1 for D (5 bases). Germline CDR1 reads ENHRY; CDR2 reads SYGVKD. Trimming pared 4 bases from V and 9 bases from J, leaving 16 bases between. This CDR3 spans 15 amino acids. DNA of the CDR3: TGTGCCATCAGTGTTGGTGGAGGGGAGGGTTCACCCCTCCACTTT. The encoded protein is CAISVGGGEGSPLHF.

CDR3 sequence (DNA): TGTGCCAGCCAACGGGGGGTGAACACTGAAGCTTTCTTT. Translated: CASQRGVNTEAFF. The rearrangement links TRBV7-3 to TRBJ1-1; perhaps TRBD1 as D (5 bases). Trimming removed 8 bases at V and 0 bases at J, with 10 bases between. The CDR3 totals 13 residues. The germline V gene has CDR1 SGHTA and CDR2 FQGTGA.

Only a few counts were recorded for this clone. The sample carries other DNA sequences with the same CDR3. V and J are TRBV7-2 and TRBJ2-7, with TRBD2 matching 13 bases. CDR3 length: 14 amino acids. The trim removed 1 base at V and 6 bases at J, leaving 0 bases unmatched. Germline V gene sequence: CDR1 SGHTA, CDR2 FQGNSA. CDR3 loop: CASSLGTSGSEQYF. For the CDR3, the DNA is TGTGCCAGCAGCTTAGGGACTAGCGGGAGCGAGCAGTACTTC.

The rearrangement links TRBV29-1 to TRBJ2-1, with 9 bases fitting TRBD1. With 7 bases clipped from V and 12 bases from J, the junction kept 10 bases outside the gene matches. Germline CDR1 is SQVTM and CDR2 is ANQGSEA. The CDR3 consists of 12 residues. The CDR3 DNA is TGCAGCGCCGACAGGGGGTCAGGCTTGCAGTTCTTC. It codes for CSADRGSGLQFF.

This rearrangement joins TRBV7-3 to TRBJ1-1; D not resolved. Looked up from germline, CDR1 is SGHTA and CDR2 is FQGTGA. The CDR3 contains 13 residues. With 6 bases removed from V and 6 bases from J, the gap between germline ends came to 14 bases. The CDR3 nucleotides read TGTGCCAGCAGTAACAAACGAGGCGCTGAAGCTTTCTTT. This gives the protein CASSNKRGAEAFF.

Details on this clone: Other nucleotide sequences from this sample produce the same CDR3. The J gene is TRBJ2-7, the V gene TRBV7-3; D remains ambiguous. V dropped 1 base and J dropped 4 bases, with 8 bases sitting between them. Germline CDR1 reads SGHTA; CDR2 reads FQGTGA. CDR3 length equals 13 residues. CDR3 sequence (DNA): TGTGCCAGCAGCTTAAGTTCCGGATACGAGCAGTACTTC. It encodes CASSLSSGYEQYF.